This T cell receptor beta chain was observed in a study of shared clonotypes between healthy human individuals. CDR3 length equals 15 residues. In germline, CDR1 is SGHRS, CDR2 YFSETQ. Trimming cost V 1 base and J 4 bases, with 11 bases left between them. Findings and limits, study-wide: Against clonotypes common to all four donors, non-shared ones had lower generation probabilities. About 5% of naive CD4 clonotypes were common to a few donors.

Comment on this clone: The antigen remains undetermined.

Here immunoSEQ multiplex PCR was the method, and the copy in TCRdb shows in-frame clones only, minus some. The sample contains some 2,500,000 clones, around 90% of which appear only once. The receptor was isolated from a man in his late teens or twenties in good health. Some clones in this sample may be carry-over from other donors' samples. What was sequenced was naive CD4+ T cells from PBMCs. As to subset: CD45RA+ positively selected. J is TRBJ2-2 and V is TRBV5-1, with TRBD2 as a possible D gene (5 bases). CDR3 DNA sequence: TGCGCCAGCAGCTTGTCTAGCACACGCACCGGGGAGCTGTTTTTT. This sequence encodes CASSLSSTRTGELFF.